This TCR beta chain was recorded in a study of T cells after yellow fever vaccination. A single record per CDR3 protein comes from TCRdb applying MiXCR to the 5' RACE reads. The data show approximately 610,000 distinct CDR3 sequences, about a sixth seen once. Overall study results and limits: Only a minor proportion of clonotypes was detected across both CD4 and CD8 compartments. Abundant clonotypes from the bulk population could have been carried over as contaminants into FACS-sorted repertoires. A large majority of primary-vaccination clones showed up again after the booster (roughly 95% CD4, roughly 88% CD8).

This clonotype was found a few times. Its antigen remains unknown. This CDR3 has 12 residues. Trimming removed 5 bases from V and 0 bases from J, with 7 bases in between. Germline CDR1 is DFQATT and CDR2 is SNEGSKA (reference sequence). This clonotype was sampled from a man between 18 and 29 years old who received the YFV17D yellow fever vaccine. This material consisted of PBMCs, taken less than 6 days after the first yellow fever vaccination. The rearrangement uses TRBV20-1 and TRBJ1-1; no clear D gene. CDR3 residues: CSALTMNTEAFF. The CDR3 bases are TGCAGTGCTCTTACCATGAACACTGAAGCTTTCTTT.